The clone carrying this TCR beta chain was seen once. V was shortened by 2 bases and J by 3 bases, with 11 bases between the two germline ends. Germline V lookup: CDR1 MNHEY, CDR2 SVGAGI. The CDR3 runs 15 residues. This specimen comes from a study of blood T cell repertoires in COVID-19. Authors' processing steps: The authors estimated nucleated cell counts from reference gene primer amplification. Data came from immunoSEQ multiplex PCR; TCRdb stores just in-frame clones and leaves some out. The V and J calls and the clone size are those of that table, but D and trimming were determined from the DNA. The sample has tens of thousands of clones, 75% to 95% seen once; the top ten hold 2% to 2.5%.

The chain is built from TRBV6-5 and TRBJ2-1; no firm D call. Sequenced material: peripheral blood. The TCR originated in a man in his 60s with acute or convalescent COVID-19. This chain's CDR3 is CASSYRDNYYNEQFF. CDR3 nucleotide sequence: TGTGCCAGCAGTTACAGAGACAATTACTACAATGAGCAGTTCTTC.